Each of the 13 T cell receptor beta chains below was sequenced from the same sample in a study of cytomegalovirus exposure and HLA in healthy donors. PCR primers comprised 60 Vbeta and 13 Jbeta primers. Sequencing was performed with immunoSEQ multiplex PCR; in TCRdb, only in-frame clones are kept and a portion is missing. This sample carries roughly 160,000 clones, 80% of them seen once, and the ten largest clones take roughly 1.3%. Material for sequencing was PBMCs. The receptors stem from a man aged 25 to 40 in good health and CMV-seronegative.

As concerns this clone: Different DNA sequences within this sample yield the same CDR3. This chain connects TRBV9 to TRBJ2-5; unclear D gene. The V gene lost 0 bases and the J gene lost 0 bases, with 6 bases spanning the gap. Per the germline V gene, CDR1 is SGDLS and CDR2 is YYNGEE. This CDR3 comprises 14 residues. The CDR3 is CASSVDGYQETQYF. The CDR3 DNA reads as TGTGCCAGCAGCGTAGACGGGTACCAAGAGACCCAGTACTTC.

The V call is TRBV28, the J call TRBJ1-5, with 9 bases fitting TRBD1. V lost 1 base and J lost 0; bases outside the gene matches: 1. The CDR3 totals 16 residues. Germline lookup yields CDR1 MDHEN and CDR2 SYDVKM. The CDR3 is CASSLSGQGSNQPQHF. The CDR3 region has the DNA TGTGCCAGCAGTTTATCGGGACAGGGTAGCAATCAGCCCCAGCATTTT.

The chain carries TRBV9 and TRBJ1-3; D is possibly TRBD1 (5 bases). The CDR3 is 13 amino acids. The V gene lost 4 bases and the J gene lost 6 bases, with 11 bases spanning the gap. Germline values: CDR1 SGDLS, CDR2 YYNGEE. The CDR3 DNA follows: TGTGCCAGCAGCCCAGGGTTTGAAAACACCATATATTTT. This translates into CASSPGFENTIYF. Supplemented by reference TRBV9 and TRBJ1-3, the full variable domain reads DSGVTQTPKHLITATGQRVTLRCSPRSGDLSVYWYQQSLDQGLQFLIQYYNGEERAKGNILERFSAQQFPDLHSELNLSSLELGDSALYFCASSPGFENTIYFGEGSWLTVV.

This clone was seen just once. This chain links TRBV7-3 with TRBJ2-7; 7 bases align to TRBD2. Germline lookup yields CDR1 SGHTA and CDR2 FQGTGA. CDR3 length: 15 amino acids. The V and J ends lost 6 bases and 0 bases, in that order; junction bases with no gene match: 8. The CDR3 DNA follows: TGTGCCAGCAGTCAAAGCGGGAAAAGCTCCTACGAGCAGTACTTC. Amino acid sequence: CASSQSGKSSYEQYF.

The chain is built from TRBV5-4 and TRBJ2-5, with D possibly being TRBD1 (6 bases). Per germline, CDR1 SGHNT and CDR2 YYREEE (reference sequence). Trimming took 1 base from V and 5 from J, leaving 12 bases between them. The CDR3 is 14 amino acids. In nucleotides, the CDR3 is TGTGCCAGCAGCTTGAGAACAGGGCAGGAGACCCAGTACTTC. Protein: CASSLRTGQETQYF.

The chain couples TRBV10-1 to TRBJ2-1; TRBD1 agrees at 9 bases. With 2 bases clipped from V and 4 bases from J, the junction kept 9 bases outside the gene matches. The CDR3 is made up of 17 amino acids. Germline assignment: CDR1 WNHNN and CDR2 SYGVQD (reference sequence). The CDR3 loop is CASSERTGTGLYNEQFF. DNA of the CDR3: TGCGCCAGCAGTGAGCGAACCGGGACAGGGCTGTACAATGAGCAGTTCTTC.

The sample holds a few counts of this clone. The V gene is TRBV7-2, the J gene TRBJ2-7, with TRBD2 matching over 8 bases. J gave up 2 bases and V 3 bases, and 9 bases lay outside the gene matches. The CDR3 runs 16 residues. Germline CDR1 SGHTA, CDR2 FQGNSA. In nucleotides, the CDR3 is TGTGCCAGCAGCTTGGTGTCGACTAGCGCTACCTACGAGCAGTACTTC. Its protein is CASSLVSTSATYEQYF.

This clone occurred a few times. The rearrangement links TRBV6-1 to TRBJ2-7, with 8 bases aligning to TRBD1. Germline values: CDR1 MNHNS, CDR2 SASEGT. CDR3 length: 13 amino acids. The J segment lost 2 bases and the V segment lost 10 bases, leaving 7 bases of the junction unmatched. In DNA form, the CDR3 reads TGTGCCACCACCGGGACAGGAACCTACGAGCAGTACTTC. Protein sequence: CATTGTGTYEQYF.

The V call is TRBV7-9, the J call TRBJ1-1; D perhaps matches TRBD1 (5 bases). CDR3 size: 15 residues. Trimming left V 4 bases short and J 4 bases short, with 16 bases between. Germline V gene data show CDR1 as SEHNR and CDR2 as FQNEAQ (reference sequence). DNA of the CDR3: TGTGCCAGCAGCTCCCGGGGGGGATCGGGCACTGAAGCTTTCTTT. This encodes CASSSRGGSGTEAFF.

This clone turned up a few times. This chain joins TRBV5-4 and TRBJ2-3, with D maybe TRBD2 (5 bases). The CDR3 is 15 residues long. Germline-derived CDR1 and CDR2 are SGHNT and YYREEE (reference sequence). V was pared by 6 bases and J by 0 bases, with 14 bases between. CDR3 nucleotides: TGTGCCAGCACCCGGGGTAGCACAAGCACAGATACGCAGTATTTT. Its protein is CASTRGSTSTDTQYF.

V is TRBV13 and J is TRBJ1-5; D remains ambiguous. Trimming cost V 2 bases and J 6 bases, with 8 bases left between them. This CDR3 is 13 amino acids long. The V gene's germline CDR1 is PRHDT and CDR2 FYEKMQ (reference sequence). The CDR3 loop reads CASSLRGSQPQHF. In DNA form, the CDR3 reads TGTGCCAGCAGCTTACGAGGGAGTCAGCCCCAGCATTTT.

The chain recombines TRBV5-4 with TRBJ2-3, with 7 bases identical to TRBD2. The CDR3 is 15 residues long. Germline V gene lookup returns CDR1 SGHNT and CDR2 YYREEE (reference sequence). The J segment lost 2 bases and the V segment lost 1 base, leaving 4 bases of the junction unmatched. The CDR3: CASSLRAGTTDTQYF. CDR3 nucleotides: TGTGCCAGCAGCTTGCGAGCGGGGACCACAGATACGCAGTATTTT.

The chain joins TRBV25-1 to TRBJ1-1; D perhaps matches TRBD1 (5 bases). Deletions cut 3 bases from V and 4 bases from J, with 6 bases between. This CDR3 is built from 12 residues. Germline CDR1 MGHDK, CDR2 SYGVNS. Here the CDR3 reads CASSDRATEAFF. DNA for the CDR3: TGTGCCAGCAGTGACAGGGCCACTGAAGCTTTCTTT.